This T cell receptor beta chain was found in a study of blood T cell repertoires in COVID-19. CDR3 size: 14 residues. Germline assignment: CDR1 SNHLY and CDR2 FYNNEI. V trimming: 9 bases; J trimming: 2 bases; junction bases outside the gene matches: 8. Original processing methods: Reference gene primer amplification yielded estimated nucleated cell counts. Generated by immunoSEQ multiplex PCR, the TCRdb table keeps only in-frame clones and is missing some. V and J calls and clone size are those listed in that table; D and trimming were worked out from the DNA. Of some 170,000 clones in the sample, 87% were seen once. This clone was seen a single time.

This receptor was taken from a woman in her forties or fifties with acute or convalescent COVID-19. V is TRBV2 and J is TRBJ2-7; 9 bases are shared with TRBD2. Sequencing input: peripheral blood. CDR3 sequence: CASKKERGAYEQYF. The CDR3 nucleotides read TGTGCCAGTAAAAAGGAGCGGGGGGCCTACGAGCAGTACTTC.